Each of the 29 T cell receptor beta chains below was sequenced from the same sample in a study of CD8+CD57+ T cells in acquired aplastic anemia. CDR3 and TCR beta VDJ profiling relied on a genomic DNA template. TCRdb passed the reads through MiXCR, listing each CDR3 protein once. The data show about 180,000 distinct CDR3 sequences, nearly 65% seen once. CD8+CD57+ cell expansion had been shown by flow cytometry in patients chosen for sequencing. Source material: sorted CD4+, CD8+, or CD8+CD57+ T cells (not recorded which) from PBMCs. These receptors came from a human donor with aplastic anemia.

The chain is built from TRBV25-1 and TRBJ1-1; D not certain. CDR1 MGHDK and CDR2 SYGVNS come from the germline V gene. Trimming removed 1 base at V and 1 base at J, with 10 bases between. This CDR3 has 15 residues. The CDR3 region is CASSESGAGNTEAFF. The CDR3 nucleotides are TGTGCCAGCAGTGAATCGGGTGCGGGGAACACTGAAGCTTTCTTT.

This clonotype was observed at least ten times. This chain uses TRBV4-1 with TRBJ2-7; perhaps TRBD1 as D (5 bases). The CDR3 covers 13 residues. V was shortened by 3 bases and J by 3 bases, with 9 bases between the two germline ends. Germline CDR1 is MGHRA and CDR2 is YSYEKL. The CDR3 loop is CASSQDTRYEQYF. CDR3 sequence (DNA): TGCGCCAGCAGCCAGGACACACGCTACGAGCAGTACTTC.

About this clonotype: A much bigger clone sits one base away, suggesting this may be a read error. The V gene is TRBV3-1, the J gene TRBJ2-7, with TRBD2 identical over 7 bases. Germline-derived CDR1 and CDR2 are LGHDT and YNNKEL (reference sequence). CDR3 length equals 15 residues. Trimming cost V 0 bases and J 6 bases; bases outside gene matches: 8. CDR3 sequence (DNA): TGTGCCAGCAGCCAAGACAGTCTAGCGGAGGGCGAGCAGTACTTC. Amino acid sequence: CASSQDSLAEGEQYF.

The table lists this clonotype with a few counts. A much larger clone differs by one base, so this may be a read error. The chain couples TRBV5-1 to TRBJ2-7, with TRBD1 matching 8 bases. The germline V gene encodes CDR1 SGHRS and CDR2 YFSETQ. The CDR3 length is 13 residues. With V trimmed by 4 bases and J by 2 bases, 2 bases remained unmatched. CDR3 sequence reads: CASSADRAYEQYF. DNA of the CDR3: TGCGCCAGCAGCGCGGACAGGGCCTACGAGCAGTACTTC.

Here the CDR3 DNA reads TGTGCCAGCAGCGTAGAGGGGAGCCACTTTGAAAAACTGTTTTTT. It translates to CASSVEGSHFEKLFF. V is TRBV9 and J is TRBJ1-4, with TRBD1 as a possible D gene (5 bases). The CDR3 loop spans 15 amino acids. V was cut by 0 bases and J by 7 bases, with 13 bases left in between. Germline V CDR1 and CDR2: SGDLS, YYNGEE. Supplemented by reference TRBV9 and TRBJ1-4, the full variable domain reads DSGVTQTPKHLITATGQRVTLRCSPRSGDLSVYWYQQSLDQGLQFLIQYYNGEERAKGNILERFSAQQFPDLHSELNLSSLELGDSALYFCASSVEGSHFEKLFFGSGTQLSVL.

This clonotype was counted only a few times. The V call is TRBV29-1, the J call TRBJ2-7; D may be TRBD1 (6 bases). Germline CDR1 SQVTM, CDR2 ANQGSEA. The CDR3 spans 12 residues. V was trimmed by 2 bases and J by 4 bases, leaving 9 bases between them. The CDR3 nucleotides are TGCAGCGTTGAAACAGGGCCTTACGAGCAGTACTTC. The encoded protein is CSVETGPYEQYF.

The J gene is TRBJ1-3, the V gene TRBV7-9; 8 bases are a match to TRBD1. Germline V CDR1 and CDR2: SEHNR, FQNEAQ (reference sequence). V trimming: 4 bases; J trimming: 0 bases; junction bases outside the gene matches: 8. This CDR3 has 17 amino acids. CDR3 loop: CASSSLTGASSGNTIYF. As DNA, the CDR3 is TGTGCCAGCAGCTCCTTGACAGGGGCAAGCTCTGGAAACACCATATATTTT.

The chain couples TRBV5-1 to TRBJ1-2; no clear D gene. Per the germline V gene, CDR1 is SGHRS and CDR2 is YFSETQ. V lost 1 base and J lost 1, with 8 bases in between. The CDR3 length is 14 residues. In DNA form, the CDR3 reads TGCGCCAGCAGCTTGACGACCGGTAACTATGGCTACACCTTC. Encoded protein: CASSLTTGNYGYTF.

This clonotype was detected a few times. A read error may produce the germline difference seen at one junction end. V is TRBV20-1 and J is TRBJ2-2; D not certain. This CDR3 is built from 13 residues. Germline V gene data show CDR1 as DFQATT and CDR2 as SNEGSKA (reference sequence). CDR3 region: CSASEPNAGELFF. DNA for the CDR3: TGCAGTGCTAGTGAGCCGAACGCCGGGGAGCTGTTTTTT.

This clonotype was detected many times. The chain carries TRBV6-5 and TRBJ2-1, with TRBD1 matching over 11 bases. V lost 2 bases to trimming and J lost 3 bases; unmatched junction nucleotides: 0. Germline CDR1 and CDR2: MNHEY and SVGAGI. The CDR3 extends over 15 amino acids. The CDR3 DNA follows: TGTGCCAGCAGTTACGGGACAGGGGGCTACAATGAGCAGTTCTTC. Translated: CASSYGTGGYNEQFF.

Here the CDR3 DNA reads TGCAGTGCTAGGCAGGGCGAGACCCAGTACTTC. This sequence encodes CSARQGETQYF. The chain carries TRBV20-1 and TRBJ2-5, with D possibly matching TRBD1 (5 bases). Trimming cost V 3 bases and J 5 bases, with 7 bases left between them. CDR1 DFQATT and CDR2 SNEGSKA come from the germline V gene (reference sequence). The CDR3 runs to 11 residues.

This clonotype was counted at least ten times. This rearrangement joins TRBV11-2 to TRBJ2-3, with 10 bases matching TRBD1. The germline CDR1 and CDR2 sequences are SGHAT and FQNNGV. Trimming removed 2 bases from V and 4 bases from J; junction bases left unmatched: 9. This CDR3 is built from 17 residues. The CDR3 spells CASSLPFRDRGADTQYF. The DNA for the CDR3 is TGTGCCAGCAGCTTACCATTCCGGGACAGGGGTGCAGATACGCAGTATTTT.

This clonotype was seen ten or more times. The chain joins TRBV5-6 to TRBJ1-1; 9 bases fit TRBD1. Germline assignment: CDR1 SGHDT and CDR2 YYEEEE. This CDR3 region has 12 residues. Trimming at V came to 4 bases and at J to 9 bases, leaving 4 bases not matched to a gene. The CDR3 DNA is TGTGCCAGCAGCGTCGGGACAGGGCAAGCTTTCTTT. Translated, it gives CASSVGTGQAFF.

DNA of the CDR3: TGTGCCAGCAGCCTCGCATGGAGCCCCTACAATGAGCAGTTCTTC. Translating gives CASSLAWSPYNEQFF. The chain uses TRBV7-9 and TRBJ2-1; D remains unclear. The V end was cut by 5 bases, the J end by 2 bases, with 13 bases between. Germline V gene sequence: CDR1 SEHNR, CDR2 FQNEAQ (reference sequence). CDR3 length equals 15 residues.

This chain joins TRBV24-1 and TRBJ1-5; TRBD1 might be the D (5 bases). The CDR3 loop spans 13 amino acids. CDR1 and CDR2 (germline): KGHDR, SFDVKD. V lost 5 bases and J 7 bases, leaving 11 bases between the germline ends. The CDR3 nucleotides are TGTGCCACCAGTGGAGGGTGGGGGCAGCCCCAGCATTTT. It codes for CATSGGWGQPQHF.

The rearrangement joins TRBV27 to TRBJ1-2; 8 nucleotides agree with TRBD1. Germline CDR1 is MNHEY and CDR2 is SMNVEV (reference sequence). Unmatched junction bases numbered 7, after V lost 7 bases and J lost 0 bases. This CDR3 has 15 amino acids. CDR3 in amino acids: CASKDRAGANYGYTF. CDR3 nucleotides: TGTGCCAGCAAGGACAGGGCCGGAGCTAACTATGGCTACACCTTC.

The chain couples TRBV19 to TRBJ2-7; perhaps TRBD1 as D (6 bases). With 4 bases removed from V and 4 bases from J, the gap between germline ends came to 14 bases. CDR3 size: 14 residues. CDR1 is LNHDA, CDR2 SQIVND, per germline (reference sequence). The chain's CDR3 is CASSSAGTKYEQYF. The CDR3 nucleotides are TGTGCCAGTAGTAGCGCCGGGACAAAATACGAGCAGTACTTC.

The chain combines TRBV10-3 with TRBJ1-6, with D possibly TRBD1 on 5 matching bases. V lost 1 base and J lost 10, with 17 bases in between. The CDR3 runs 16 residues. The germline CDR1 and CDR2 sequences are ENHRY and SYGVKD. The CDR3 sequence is CAISEFGGRSGSPLHF. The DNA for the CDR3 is TGTGCCATCAGTGAGTTCGGGGGTAGATCGGGATCACCCCTCCACTTT.

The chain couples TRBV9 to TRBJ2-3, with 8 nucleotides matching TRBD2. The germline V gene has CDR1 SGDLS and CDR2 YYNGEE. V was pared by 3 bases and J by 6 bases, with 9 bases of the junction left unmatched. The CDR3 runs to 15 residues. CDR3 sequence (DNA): TGTGCCAGCAGCGAGGGGACTAGGCGAGGGGATACGCAGTATTTT. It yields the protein CASSEGTRRGDTQYF.

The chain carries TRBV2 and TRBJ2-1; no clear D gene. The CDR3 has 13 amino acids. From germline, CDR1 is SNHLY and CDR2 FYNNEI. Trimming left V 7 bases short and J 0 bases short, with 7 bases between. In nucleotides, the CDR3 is TGTGCCAGCAAAGATTACTCCTACAATGAGCAGTTCTTC. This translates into CASKDYSYNEQFF.

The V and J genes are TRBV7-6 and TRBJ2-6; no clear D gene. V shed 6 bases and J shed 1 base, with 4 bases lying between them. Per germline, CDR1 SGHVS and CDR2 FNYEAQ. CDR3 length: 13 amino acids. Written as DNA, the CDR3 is TGTGCCAGCAGGCCATCTGGGGCCAACGTCCTGACTTTC. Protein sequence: CASRPSGANVLTF.

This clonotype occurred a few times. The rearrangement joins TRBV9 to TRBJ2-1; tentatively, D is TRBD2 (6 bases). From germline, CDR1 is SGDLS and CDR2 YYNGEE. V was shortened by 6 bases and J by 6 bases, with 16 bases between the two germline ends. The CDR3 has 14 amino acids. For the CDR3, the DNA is TGTGCCAGCACCGCGCGACTAGAAAGCAATGAGCAGTTCTTC. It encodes CASTARLESNEQFF.

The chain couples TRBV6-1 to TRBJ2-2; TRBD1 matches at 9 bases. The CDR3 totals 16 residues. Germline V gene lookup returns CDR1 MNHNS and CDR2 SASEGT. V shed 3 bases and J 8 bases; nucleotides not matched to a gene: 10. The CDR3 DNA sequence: TGTGCCAGCAGTGATTTAGGGGACAGGGAGGTTGGGGAGCTGTTTTTT. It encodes CASSDLGDREVGELFF.

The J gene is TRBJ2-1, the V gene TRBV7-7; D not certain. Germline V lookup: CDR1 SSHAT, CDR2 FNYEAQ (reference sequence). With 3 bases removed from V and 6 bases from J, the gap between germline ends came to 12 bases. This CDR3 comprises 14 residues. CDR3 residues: CASSLGAYGNEQFF. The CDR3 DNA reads TGTGCCAGCAGCTTGGGCGCCTATGGCAATGAGCAGTTCTTC. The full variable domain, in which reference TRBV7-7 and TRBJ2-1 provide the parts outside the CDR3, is GAGVSQSPRYKVTKRGQDVTLRCDPISSHATLYWYQQALGQGPEFLTYFNYEAQPDKSGLPSDRFSAERPEGSISTLTIQRTEQRDSAMYRCASSLGAYGNEQFFGPGTRLTVL.

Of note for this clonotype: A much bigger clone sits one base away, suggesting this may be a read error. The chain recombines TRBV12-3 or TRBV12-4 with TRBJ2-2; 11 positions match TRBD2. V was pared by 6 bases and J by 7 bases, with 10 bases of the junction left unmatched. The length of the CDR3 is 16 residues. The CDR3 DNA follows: TGTGCCAGCAGGAGGATAGCGGGGGGGCCCAACGGGGAGCTGTTTTTT. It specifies CASRRIAGGPNGELFF.

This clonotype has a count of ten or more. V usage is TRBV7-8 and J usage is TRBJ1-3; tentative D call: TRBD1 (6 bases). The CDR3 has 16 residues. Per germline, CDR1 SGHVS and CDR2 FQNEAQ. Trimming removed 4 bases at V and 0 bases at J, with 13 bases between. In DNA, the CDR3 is TGTGCCAGCAGCTACCAGGGGACGATCTCTGGAAACACCATATATTTT. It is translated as CASSYQGTISGNTIYF. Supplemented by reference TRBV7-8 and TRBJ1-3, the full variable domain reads GAGVSQSPRYKVAKRGQDVALRCDPISGHVSLFWYQQALGQGPEFLTYFQNEAQLDKSGLPSDRFFAERPEGSVSTLKIQRTQQEDSAVYLCASSYQGTISGNTIYFGEGSWLTVV.

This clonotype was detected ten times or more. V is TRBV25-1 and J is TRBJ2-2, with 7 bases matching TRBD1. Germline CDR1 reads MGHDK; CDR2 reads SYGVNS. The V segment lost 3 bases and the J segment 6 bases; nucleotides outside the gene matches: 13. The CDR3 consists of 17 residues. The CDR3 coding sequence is TGTGCCAGCAGTGAGCCGGGACAGCCATTTAGGGCCGGGGAGCTGTTTTTT. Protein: CASSEPGQPFRAGELFF.

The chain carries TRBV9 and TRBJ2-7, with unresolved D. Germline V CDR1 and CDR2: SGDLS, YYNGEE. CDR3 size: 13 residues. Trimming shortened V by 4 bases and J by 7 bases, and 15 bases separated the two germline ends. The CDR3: CASSSRSPREQYF. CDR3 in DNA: TGTGCCAGCAGCTCACGGTCCCCTCGGGAGCAGTACTTC.

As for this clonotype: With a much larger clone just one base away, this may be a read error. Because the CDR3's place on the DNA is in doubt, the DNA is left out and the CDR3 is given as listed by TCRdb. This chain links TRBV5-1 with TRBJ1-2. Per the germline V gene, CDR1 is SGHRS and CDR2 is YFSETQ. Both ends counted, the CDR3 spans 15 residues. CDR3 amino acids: CASSLRGGRDYGCTF.